These 17 T cell receptor beta chains were sequenced from one sample in a study of T-cell reconstitution after alpha-beta-depleted transplantation in children. This sample's TCRbeta library carried unique molecular identifier barcodes. TCRdb passed the PCR reads through MiXCR, listing each CDR3 protein once. The table records around 230,000 distinct CDR3 sequences, around a sixth of them present only once. The source material was PBMCs, mostly from graft donor cells, sampled 360 days after TCRalphabeta/CD19-depleted stem cell transplant. These receptors originate from a male patient aged 2 to 10 who had a stem cell transplant for acute lymphoblastic leukemia, so the T cells may come from the graft donor.

The chain joins TRBV28 to TRBJ2-7; 7 nucleotides align to TRBD1. Germline CDR1 is MDHEN and CDR2 is SYDVKM. The CDR3 contains 14 residues. V trimming: 5 bases; J trimming: 3 bases; junction bases outside the gene matches: 7. CDR3 loop: CASSLGTDYYEQYF. CDR3 DNA: TGTGCCAGCAGTCTCGGGACAGACTACTACGAGCAGTACTTC.

The chain couples TRBV7-9 to TRBJ1-6; D gene unclear. V was clipped by 2 bases and J by 2 bases, with 10 bases between them. The length of the CDR3 is 16 residues. Germline-derived CDR1 and CDR2 are SEHNR and FQNEAQ (reference sequence). This chain's CDR3 is CASSLRAGTYNSPLHF. The CDR3, as DNA: TGTGCCAGCAGCTTACGGGCAGGCACCTATAATTCACCCCTCCACTTT.

CDR3 loop: CSVEDEWDSPGQGNEQFF. The CDR3 coding sequence is TGCAGCGTTGAAGACGAATGGGACAGTCCGGGCCAAGGGAATGAGCAGTTCTTC. The V gene is TRBV29-1, the J gene TRBJ2-1, with 7 positions matching TRBD1. The ends lost 0 bases at V and 7 bases at J; junction bases unmatched: 18. Germline-derived CDR1 and CDR2 are SQVTM and ANQGSEA. The CDR3 has 18 residues.

The J gene is TRBJ2-1, the V gene TRBV7-2; D is unresolved. CDR3 length: 13 amino acids. V was clipped by 1 base and J by 10 bases, with 11 bases between them. Germline V gives CDR1 SGHTA, CDR2 FQGNSA. The CDR3 bases are TGTGCCAGCAGCTTAGTATCCCCCAGCGAGCAGTTCTTC. Residues: CASSLVSPSEQFF.

The chain carries TRBV2 and TRBJ1-5; D perhaps matches TRBD1 (5 bases). The CDR3 is 16 amino acids. Germline CDR1 SNHLY, CDR2 FYNNEI. V shed 4 bases and J shed 1 base, with 14 bases lying between them. The CDR3: CASSARDDGSNQPQHF. CDR3 sequence (DNA): TGTGCCAGCAGTGCCAGGGACGACGGGAGCAATCAGCCCCAGCATTTT.

V is TRBV5-1 and J is TRBJ1-1, with 7 bases identical to TRBD1. Germline CDR1 reads SGHRS; CDR2 reads YFSETQ. Losses at the gene ends were 1 base for V and 1 base for J; bases not matched to a gene: 4. There are 15 residues in the CDR3. This chain's CDR3 is CASSLIGTENTEAFF. CDR3 in DNA: TGCGCCAGCAGCTTGATCGGGACAGAGAACACTGAAGCTTTCTTT. Full variable domain (rest looked up from reference TRBV5-1 and TRBJ1-1): KAGVTQTPRYLIKTRGQQVTLSCSPISGHRSVSWYQQTPGQGLQFLFEYFSETQRNKGNFPGRFSGRQFSNSRSEMNVSTLELGDSALYLCASSLIGTENTEAFFGQGTRLTVV.

The V gene is TRBV10-3, the J gene TRBJ2-7, with TRBD1 identical over 7 bases. Germline V CDR1 and CDR2: ENHRY, SYGVKD. The CDR3 extends over 14 amino acids. After removal of 1 base from V and 0 bases from J, the junction contained 0 bases not matched to a gene. The CDR3 nucleotides are TGTGCCATCAGTGAGTGGGACAGCTCCTACGAGCAGTACTTC. It translates to CAISEWDSSYEQYF.

Only a few counts were recorded for this clonotype. The chain combines TRBV7-2 with TRBJ2-3, with 7 bases matching TRBD1. The CDR3 is 15 residues long. Germline assignment: CDR1 SGHTA and CDR2 FQGNSA. After removal of 0 bases from V and 3 bases from J, the junction contained 3 bases not matched to a gene. The CDR3 bases are TGTGCCAGCAGCTTAGCCGACAGGGAAACAGATACGCAGTATTTT. It yields the protein CASSLADRETDTQYF.

At least ten counts were recorded for this clonotype. One end of the junction fails to match germline, which may point to a read error. This chain joins TRBV5-1 and TRBJ2-5, with 7 bases matching TRBD1. This CDR3 spans 14 amino acids. The V gene's germline CDR1 is SGHRS and CDR2 YFSETQ. CDR3 loop: CASSLGTAQETQYF. In DNA form, the CDR3 reads TGTGCCAGCAGCCTCGGGACAGCCCAAGAGACCCAGTACTTC.

V is TRBV6-6 and J is TRBJ2-5, with D possibly matching TRBD1 (6 bases). This CDR3 is built from 13 residues. Germline assignment: CDR1 MNHNY and CDR2 SVGAGI (reference sequence). The V gene lost 7 bases and the J gene lost 5 bases, with 14 bases spanning the gap. The CDR3 sequence: CASKFTGGETQYF. The CDR3 coding sequence is TGTGCCAGCAAGTTCACTGGGGGCGAGACCCAGTACTTC.

This rearrangement joins TRBV7-9 to TRBJ2-7; TRBD1 matches at 9 bases. The trim removed 0 bases at V and 5 bases at J, leaving 8 bases unmatched. The CDR3 spans 16 residues. Germline V gene data show CDR1 as SEHNR and CDR2 as FQNEAQ (reference sequence). The CDR3 DNA follows: TGTGCCAGCAGCTTAGCGCACGGGACAGGGATCGACGAGCAGTACTTC. This encodes CASSLAHGTGIDEQYF. The full variable domain, with the rest looked up from reference TRBV7-9 and TRBJ2-7, is DTGVSQNPRHKITKRGQNVTFRCDPISEHNRLYWYRQTLGQGPEFLTYFQNEAQLEKSRLLSDRFSAERPKGSFSTLEIQRTEQGDSAMYLCASSLAHGTGIDEQYFGPGTRLTVT.

This clonotype has just a few counts. The chain couples TRBV5-1 to TRBJ1-1; TRBD1 might be the D (5 bases). The V and J ends lost 7 bases and 5 bases respectively, with 18 bases between them. CDR3 length: 14 residues. Germline lookup yields CDR1 SGHRS and CDR2 YFSETQ. This CDR3 reads CASHRDVGRTEAFF. CDR3 in DNA: TGCGCCAGCCATCGGGACGTTGGGAGAACTGAAGCTTTCTTT.

A remark on this clonotype: This could be a read error, since a much larger clone is one nucleotide away. The rearrangement joins TRBV12-3 or TRBV12-4 to TRBJ2-7; D may be TRBD1 (6 bases). This CDR3 spans 19 amino acids. CDR3 bases: TGTGCCATCAGTTTAAGGCTGGGGGCGAGGTGGTTCGACTACGACGAGCAGTACTTC. It is translated as CAISLRLGARWFDYDEQYF.

This clonotype was counted many times. This rearrangement joins TRBV29-1 to TRBJ1-1; 9 bases are shared with TRBD1. The V gene's germline CDR1 is SQVTM and CDR2 ANQGSEA. The trim removed 0 bases at V and 4 bases at J, leaving 9 bases unmatched. CDR3 size: 16 residues. The CDR3: CSVEDRDRVGGTEAFF. CDR3 coding DNA: TGCAGCGTTGAAGATCGGGACAGGGTGGGGGGCACTGAAGCTTTCTTT. The complete variable domain, with remaining parts taken from reference TRBV29-1 and TRBJ1-1, reads SAVISQKPSRDICQRGTSLTIQCQVDSQVTMMFWYRQQPGQSLTLIATANQGSEATYESGFVIDKFPISRPNLTFSTLTVSNMSPEDSSIYLCSVEDRDRVGGTEAFFGQGTRLTVV.

The chain uses TRBV19 and TRBJ2-1, with 9 bases identical to TRBD1. Germline CDR1 LNHDA, CDR2 SQIVND (reference sequence). The length of the CDR3 is 14 residues. V lost 0 bases and J lost 15; bases outside the gene matches: 9. CDR3: CASSIDRTGDGLFF. CDR3 DNA: TGTGCCAGTAGTATAGATAGGACAGGGGATGGGCTGTTCTTC. The whole variable domain, remainder taken from reference TRBV19 and TRBJ2-1, is DGGITQSPKYLFRKEGQNVTLSCEQNLNHDAMYWYRQDPGQGLRLIYYSQIVNDFQKGDIAEGYSVSREKKESFPLTVTSAQKNPTAFYLCASSIDRTGDGLFFGPGTRLTVL.

This clonotype was detected a few times. This rearrangement joins TRBV12-3 or TRBV12-4 to TRBJ1-1, with D possibly being TRBD1 (5 bases). V was pared by 7 bases and J by 8 bases, with 17 bases between. This CDR3 spans 13 amino acids. DNA of the CDR3: TGTGCCAGCACCCTCTTTCAGGGTCCAGAAGCTTTCTTT. It is translated as CASTLFQGPEAFF.

The V call is TRBV10-3, the J call TRBJ2-3, with D possibly being TRBD2 (7 bases). The CDR3 runs 15 residues. Germline values: CDR1 ENHRY, CDR2 SYGVKD. V was clipped by 4 bases and J by 2 bases, with 13 bases between them. The CDR3 region is CAISVEGGITDTQYF. The CDR3 nucleotides are TGTGCCATCAGTGTCGAGGGGGGGATCACAGATACGCAGTATTTT.